This TCR beta chain was captured in a study of cytomegalovirus exposure and HLA in healthy donors. Study-wide results and limits: Per a prior analysis, the majority of TCR beta V segments were productive roughly 87% or roughly 30% of the time.

PCR primers comprised 60 Vbeta and 13 Jbeta primers. Profiling relied on immunoSEQ multiplex PCR, and the TCRdb table lists in-frame clones only, not all of them. Among some 180,000 clones, roughly 87% were seen once, and the ten largest hold 0.9% to 1.2%. Details on this clone: Antigen: not known.

The source material was PBMCs. This TCR came from a boy younger than 10 in good health and CMV-seronegative.

The CDR3 sequence: CASSPDTGEPGNGYTF. CDR3 DNA: TGCGCCAGCAGCCCAGATACAGGGGAACCGGGTAATGGCTACACCTTC. The chain is built from TRBV5-1 and TRBJ1-2, with 7 bases matching TRBD1. Germline CDR1 reads SGHRS; CDR2 reads YFSETQ. The junction had 15 bases not matched to a gene; V was cut back by 4 bases and J by 6 bases. CDR3 length: 16 amino acids.